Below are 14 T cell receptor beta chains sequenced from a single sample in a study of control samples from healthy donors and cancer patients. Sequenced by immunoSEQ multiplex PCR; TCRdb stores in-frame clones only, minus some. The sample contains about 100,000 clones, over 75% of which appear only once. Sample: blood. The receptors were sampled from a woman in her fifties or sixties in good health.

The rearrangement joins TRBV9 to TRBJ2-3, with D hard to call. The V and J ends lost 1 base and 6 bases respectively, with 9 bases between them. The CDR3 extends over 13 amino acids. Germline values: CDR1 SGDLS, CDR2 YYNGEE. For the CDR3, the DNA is TGTGCCAGCAGCGTACAACTGACGGATACGCAGTATTTT. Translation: CASSVQLTDTQYF.

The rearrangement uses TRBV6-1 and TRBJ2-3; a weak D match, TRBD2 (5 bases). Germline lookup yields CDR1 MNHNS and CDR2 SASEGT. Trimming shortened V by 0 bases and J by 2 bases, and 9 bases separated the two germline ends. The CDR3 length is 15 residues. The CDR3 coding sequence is TGTGCCAGCAGTGAAGCAGCCGGGAACACAGATACGCAGTATTTT. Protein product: CASSEAAGNTDTQYF.

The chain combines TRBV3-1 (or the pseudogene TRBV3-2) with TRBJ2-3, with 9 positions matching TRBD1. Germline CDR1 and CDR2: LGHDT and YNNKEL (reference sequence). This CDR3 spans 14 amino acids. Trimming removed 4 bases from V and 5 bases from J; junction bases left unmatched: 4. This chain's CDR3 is CASSLGTGQDTQYF. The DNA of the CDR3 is TGTGCCAGCAGCCTAGGGACAGGGCAAGATACGCAGTATTTT.

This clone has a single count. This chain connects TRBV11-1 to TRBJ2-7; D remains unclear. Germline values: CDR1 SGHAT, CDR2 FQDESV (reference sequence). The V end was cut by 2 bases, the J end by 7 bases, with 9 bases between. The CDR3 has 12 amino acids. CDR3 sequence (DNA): TGTGCCAGCAGCTTAAGGGTCGGGGAGCAGTACGTC. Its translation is CASSLRVGEQYV.

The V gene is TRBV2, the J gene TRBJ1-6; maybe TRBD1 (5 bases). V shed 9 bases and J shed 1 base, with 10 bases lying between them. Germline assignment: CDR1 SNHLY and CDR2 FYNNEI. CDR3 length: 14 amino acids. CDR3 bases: TGTGCCAGATCCGGGGGATCCTATAATTCACCCCTCCACTTT. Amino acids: CARSGGSYNSPLHF.

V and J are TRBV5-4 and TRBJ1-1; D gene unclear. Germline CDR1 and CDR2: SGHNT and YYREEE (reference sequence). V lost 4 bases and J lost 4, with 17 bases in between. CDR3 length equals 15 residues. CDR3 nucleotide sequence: TGTGCCAGCAGCCCCCCGGCGCGGGGAGGCACTGAAGCTTTCTTT. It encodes CASSPPARGGTEAFF.

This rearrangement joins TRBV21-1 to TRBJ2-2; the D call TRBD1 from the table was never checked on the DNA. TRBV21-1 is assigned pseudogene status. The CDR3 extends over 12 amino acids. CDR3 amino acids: CASSRATGELFF. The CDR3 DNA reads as TGTGCCAGCAGCAGGGCAACCGGGGAGCTGTTTTTT.

CDR3 residues: CASRIPTSEQFF. The CDR3 DNA follows: TGTGCCAGCAGGATACCAACAAGTGAGCAGTTCTTC. The chain uses TRBV2 and TRBJ2-1, with no clear D. The CDR3 is 12 amino acids. Germline assignment: CDR1 SNHLY and CDR2 FYNNEI. Trimming stripped 6 bases from V and 9 bases from J, with 12 bases between.

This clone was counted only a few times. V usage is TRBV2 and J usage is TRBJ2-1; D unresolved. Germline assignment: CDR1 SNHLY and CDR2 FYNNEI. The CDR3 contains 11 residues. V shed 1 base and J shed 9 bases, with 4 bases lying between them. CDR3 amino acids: CASSEGSEQFF. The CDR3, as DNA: TGTGCCAGCAGTGAAGGCAGTGAGCAGTTCTTC.

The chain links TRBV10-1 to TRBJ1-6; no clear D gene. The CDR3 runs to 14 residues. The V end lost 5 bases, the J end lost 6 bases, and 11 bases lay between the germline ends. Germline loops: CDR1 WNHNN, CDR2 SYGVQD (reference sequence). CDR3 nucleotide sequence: TGCGCCAGCAGTTTAGGACCCTCTAATTCACCCCTCCACTTT. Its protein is CASSLGPSNSPLHF.

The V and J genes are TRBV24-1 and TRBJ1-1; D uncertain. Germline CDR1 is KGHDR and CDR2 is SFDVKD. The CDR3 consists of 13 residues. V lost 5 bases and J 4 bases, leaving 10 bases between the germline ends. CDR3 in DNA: TGTGCCACCAGTGTCGGGGTTTTCACTGAAGCTTTCTTT. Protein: CATSVGVFTEAFF.

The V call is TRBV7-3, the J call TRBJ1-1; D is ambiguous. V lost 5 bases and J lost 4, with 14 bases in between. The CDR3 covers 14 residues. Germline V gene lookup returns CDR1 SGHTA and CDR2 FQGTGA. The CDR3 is CASSPKVGGTEAFF. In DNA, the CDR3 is TGTGCCAGCAGCCCTAAGGTTGGCGGCACTGAAGCTTTCTTT.

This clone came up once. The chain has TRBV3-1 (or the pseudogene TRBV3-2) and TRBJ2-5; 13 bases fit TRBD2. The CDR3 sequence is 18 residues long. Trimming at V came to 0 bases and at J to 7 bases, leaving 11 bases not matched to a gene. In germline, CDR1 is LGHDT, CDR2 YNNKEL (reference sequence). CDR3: CASSQDPKLAGGRGTQYF. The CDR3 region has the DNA TGTGCCAGCAGCCAAGACCCCAAACTAGCGGGGGGGCGGGGGACCCAGTACTTC.

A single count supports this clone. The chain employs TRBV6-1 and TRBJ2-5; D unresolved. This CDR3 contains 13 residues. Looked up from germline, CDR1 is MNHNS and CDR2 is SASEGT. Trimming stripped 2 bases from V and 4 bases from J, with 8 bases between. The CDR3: CASSETSGETQYF. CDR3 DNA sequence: TGTGCCAGCAGTGAAACGTCAGGAGAGACCCAGTACTTC.